The clone carrying this T cell receptor beta chain was seen a handful of times. This sample was taken from a study of OX40 agonist ivuxolimab in advanced cancers. The V gene's germline CDR1 is MNHEY and CDR2 SMNVEV (reference sequence). CDR3 length: 15 residues. Trimming removed 1 base from V and 0 bases from J, with 9 bases in between. Sequenced by immunoSEQ multiplex PCR; TCRdb stores in-frame clones only, minus some. Counted here are approximately 63,000 clones, 79% occurring once; the ten biggest clones make up under 13%. The sequenced sample was CD4+ or CD8+ T cells sorted from blood, obtained in a trial of the OX40 agonist ivuxolimab. The chain employs TRBV27 and TRBJ1-1; D may be TRBD1 (5 bases). This clonotype was sampled from an adult with an advanced solid tumor such as melanoma, head and neck, liver or kidney cancer. CDR3 residues: CASSLFGGMNTEAFF. The CDR3 coding sequence is TGTGCCAGCAGTTTATTCGGGGGGATGAACACTGAAGCTTTCTTT.